The text below deals with one T cell receptor beta chain. Its antigen is unidentified. TCRdb used MiXCR to reprocess the reads, holding one entry per CDR3 protein. The sample includes hundreds of thousands of distinct CDR3 sequences, 31% of them seen just once. This specimen comes from a study of T cell repertoires in cytomegalovirus infection. The overall study: The study used recently identified HLA-C-restricted and well-studied HLA-B-restricted CMV epitopes. Indications came from public TCR beta signatures; they pointed to CMV infection and to a matching HLA type. Study-wide results and caveats: Carriage of CMV together with the relevant HLA was identifiable through cumulative public TCR beta family frequency. Across the ex vivo response, the dominant clonotypes were HLA-C-restricted CMV-specific TCR beta clonotypes.

The trim removed 4 bases at V and 0 bases at J, leaving 11 bases unmatched. The CDR3 contains 16 residues. Germline V gene sequence: CDR1 SQVTM, CDR2 ANQGSEA. V usage is TRBV29-1 and J usage is TRBJ1-2, with TRBD1 matching 7 bases. The source of this sequence is a human donor in good health (CMV status not recorded). Some clones in this sample may be carry-over from other donors' samples. Sample: cultured CD8+ T cells from PBMCs, taken from culture after CMV antigen stimulation. CDR3 nucleotide sequence: TGCAGCGTTGGCAGGTTATCTCAGGGGGCTAACTATGGCTACACCTTC. Residues: CSVGRLSQGANYGYTF.